Below are 30 T cell receptor beta chains sequenced from a single sample in a study of radiotherapy plus CTLA-4 blockade in lung cancer. Produced via immunoSEQ multiplex PCR; TCRdb's table is partial and in-frame only. This table holds about 97,000 clones, approximately 74% found once. Sample: peripheral blood, taken from a patient treated with radiotherapy plus ipilimumab. Receptor source: a human donor with non-small cell lung cancer who had a partial response to radiotherapy plus ipilimumab. Some clones in this sample may be carry-over from other donors' samples.

V usage is TRBV6-1 and J usage is TRBJ2-7; 8 nucleotides line up with TRBD2. The CDR3 totals 14 residues. Germline trimming cut 5 bases from V and 2 bases from J; bases unmatched to any gene: 5. Germline V CDR1 and CDR2: MNHNS, SASEGT. The CDR3 coding sequence is TGTGCCAGCAGTCCCCGGACTAGCCCCTACGAGCAGTACTTC. It encodes CASSPRTSPYEQYF.

This chain joins TRBV11-2 and TRBJ2-5; D gene uncertain. The V end lost 3 bases, the J end lost 2 bases, and 7 bases lay between the germline ends. The CDR3 runs 13 residues. Germline assignment: CDR1 SGHAT and CDR2 FQNNGV. CDR3 region: CASSFSEQETQYF. DNA for the CDR3: TGTGCCAGCAGCTTTTCAGAACAAGAGACCCAGTACTTC.

This clone showed up just a few times. CDR3: CASSDPTKGGNTEAFF. In DNA, the CDR3 is TGTGCCAGCAGTGACCCCACCAAGGGAGGGAACACTGAAGCTTTCTTT. The V call is TRBV2, the J call TRBJ1-1; D gene unclear. Germline CDR1 is SNHLY and CDR2 is FYNNEI. V lost 3 bases to trimming and J lost 1 base, with 15 bases between them. CDR3 length equals 16 residues.

This chain uses TRBV11-3 with TRBJ2-7; TRBD1 might be the D (5 bases). Per the germline V gene, CDR1 is SGHNT and CDR2 is YENEEA. V was clipped by 1 base and J by 3 bases, with 10 bases between them. The CDR3 is made up of 14 amino acids. This chain's CDR3 is CASSLGGLIYEQYF. The CDR3 nucleotides are TGTGCCAGCAGCTTAGGGGGCCTAATCTACGAGCAGTACTTC.

The chain is built from TRBV18 and TRBJ2-4, with TRBD1 identical over 7 bases. CDR3 length equals 15 residues. Germline V CDR1 and CDR2: KGHSH, LQKENI. V dropped 1 base and J dropped 1; count of bases not matched to a gene: 1. CDR3 sequence reads: CASSPQGAAKNIQYF. CDR3 sequence (DNA): TGTGCCAGCTCACCACAGGGGGCGGCCAAAAACATTCAGTACTTC.

The rearrangement uses TRBV14 and TRBJ1-2; D gene unclear. V lost 1 base to trimming and J lost 8 bases, with 14 bases between them. This CDR3 contains 14 residues. Germline V gene data show CDR1 as SGHDN and CDR2 as FVKESK. The chain's CDR3 is CASSQAPRITGYTF. CDR3 DNA sequence: TGTGCCAGCAGCCAAGCTCCCAGAATAACGGGCTACACCTTC.

This chain uses TRBV7-8 with TRBJ2-1, with 9 bases matching TRBD2. The CDR3 has 14 residues. Germline CDR1 SGHVS, CDR2 FQNEAQ. V lost 1 base and J lost 9; bases outside the gene matches: 4. Here the CDR3 reads CASSLVAAGGEQFF. CDR3 coding DNA: TGTGCCAGCAGCTTAGTTGCAGCGGGAGGTGAGCAGTTCTTC. The full variable domain, rest sourced from reference TRBV7-8 and TRBJ2-1, is GAGVSQSPRYKVAKRGQDVALRCDPISGHVSLFWYQQALGQGPEFLTYFQNEAQLDKSGLPSDRFFAERPEGSVSTLKIQRTQQEDSAVYLCASSLVAAGGEQFFGPGTRLTVL.

The chain's CDR3 is CASRRPGSGDSPLHF. The CDR3 DNA is TGTGCCAGTAGGCGACCGGGCTCGGGGGATTCACCCCTCCACTTT. The chain recombines TRBV19 with TRBJ1-6, with a tentative D call TRBD1 (5 bases). From germline, CDR1 is LNHDA and CDR2 SQIVND (reference sequence). Trimming cost V 6 bases and J 8 bases, with 17 bases left between them. This CDR3 has 15 amino acids.

The V gene is TRBV10-1, the J gene TRBJ2-1, with 8 nucleotides matching TRBD1. This CDR3 spans 15 amino acids. Germline trimming cut 6 bases from V and 6 bases from J; bases unmatched to any gene: 10. Germline V gene sequence: CDR1 WNHNN, CDR2 SYGVQD (reference sequence). This CDR3 reads CASSKPGQAFNEQFF. The CDR3 bases are TGCGCCAGCAGCAAACCGGGACAGGCGTTCAATGAGCAGTTCTTC.

The genes are TRBV19 and TRBJ1-2; TRBD1 agrees at 10 bases. The CDR3 totals 15 residues. V dropped 5 bases and J dropped 3; count of bases not matched to a gene: 6. Germline CDR1 reads LNHDA; CDR2 reads SQIVND (reference sequence). In DNA, the CDR3 is TGTGCCAGTAGTTTCGGACAGGGGGATCACTATGGCTACACCTTC. Translated: CASSFGQGDHYGYTF.

V gene TRBV27 combines with J gene TRBJ1-5; D is perhaps TRBD1 (5 bases). With 6 bases removed from V and 2 bases from J, the gap between germline ends came to 14 bases. This CDR3 is built from 15 residues. Germline lookup yields CDR1 MNHEY and CDR2 SMNVEV (reference sequence). Here the CDR3 DNA reads TGTGCCAGCAGGCCCGCGGGGGTGCGCAATCAGCCCCAGCATTTT. This sequence encodes CASRPAGVRNQPQHF.

V usage is TRBV6-1 and J usage is TRBJ2-1; TRBD2 is a possible D gene (6 bases). With 10 bases removed from V and 6 bases from J, the gap between germline ends came to 16 bases. From germline, CDR1 is MNHNS and CDR2 SASEGT. The CDR3 length is 13 residues. This chain's CDR3 is CATTGLLPNEQFF. CDR3 nucleotide sequence: TGTGCCACCACGGGACTCCTACCCAATGAGCAGTTCTTC.

This rearrangement joins TRBV5-1 to TRBJ1-2, with 12 bases lining up with TRBD1. The CDR3 runs 16 residues. Germline V gene sequence: CDR1 SGHRS, CDR2 YFSETQ. J gave up 8 bases and V 3 bases, and 11 bases lay outside the gene matches. CDR3 DNA: TGCGCCAGCAGCTCGCCTGAACGGGACAGGGGGCGAGGCTACACCTTC. Amino acid sequence: CASSSPERDRGRGYTF.

The rearrangement joins TRBV28 to TRBJ2-7, with 10 positions matching TRBD1. The CDR3 has 15 residues. The germline V gene has CDR1 MDHEN and CDR2 SYDVKM. The J segment lost 6 bases and the V segment lost 6 bases, leaving 11 bases of the junction unmatched. The CDR3 reads CASSHSGTGAPEQYF. The CDR3 DNA follows: TGTGCCAGCAGCCACTCCGGGACAGGGGCCCCCGAGCAGTACTTC.

The chain carries TRBV15 and TRBJ2-7; 7 bases align to TRBD1. With 2 bases clipped from V and 2 bases from J, the junction kept 9 bases outside the gene matches. The CDR3 runs to 16 residues. CDR1 LNHNV and CDR2 YYDKDF come from the germline V gene (reference sequence). CDR3 DNA: TGTGCCACCAGCAGATGGACCCGGGACAGAACCTACGAGCAGTACTTC. It translates to CATSRWTRDRTYEQYF.

The V and J genes are TRBV7-9 and TRBJ2-5; D gene uncertain. Judging by the DNA end, TRBJ2-7 fits better; the J call may be wrong. The CDR3 covers 13 residues. The germline V gene encodes CDR1 SEHNR and CDR2 FQNEAQ (reference sequence). The CDR3 sequence is CASEADSSYEQYF. The CDR3 DNA reads as TGTGCCAGCGAGGCAGATTCCTCCTACGAGCAGTACTTC.

The gene calls are TRBV15 and TRBJ2-3; maybe TRBD2 (5 bases). Germline lookup yields CDR1 LNHNV and CDR2 YYDKDF (reference sequence). The length of the CDR3 is 15 residues. V was trimmed by 2 bases and J by 0 bases, leaving 9 bases between them. The CDR3 DNA is TGTGCCACCAGCAGACGACGGGGTAGCACAGATACGCAGTATTTT. Translated: CATSRRRGSTDTQYF. Supplemented by reference TRBV15 and TRBJ2-3, the full variable domain reads DAMVIQNPRYQVTQFGKPVTLSCSQTLNHNVMYWYQQKSSQAPKLLFHYYDKDFNNEADTPDNFQSRRPNTSFCFLDIRSPGLGDTAMYLCATSRRRGSTDTQYFGPGTRLTVL.

The rearrangement uses TRBV7-7 and TRBJ2-7; a weak D match, TRBD1 (5 bases). CDR3 length equals 13 residues. Trimming left V 2 bases short and J 6 bases short, with 11 bases between. Per the germline V gene, CDR1 is SSHAT and CDR2 is FNYEAQ (reference sequence). CDR3 residues: CASSLNQGSEQYF. The CDR3, as DNA: TGTGCCAGCAGCTTAAACCAGGGTAGCGAGCAGTACTTC.

The rearrangement links TRBV28 to TRBJ1-1; D uncertain. Trimming took off 5 bases at V and 2 bases at J, with 12 bases between the two ends. The CDR3 totals 14 residues. Germline V gives CDR1 MDHEN, CDR2 SYDVKM. The CDR3 DNA reads as TGTGCCAGCAGTCGGCTAGACGGAAACACTGAAGCTTTCTTT. Translated, it gives CASSRLDGNTEAFF.

The rearrangement links TRBV28 to TRBJ2-3, with 9 bases matching TRBD2. CDR1 and CDR2 from the germline V gene are MDHEN and SYDVKM. The CDR3 length is 15 residues. V was pared by 5 bases and J by 8 bases, with 11 bases of the junction left unmatched. This chain's CDR3 is CASSLASGVRGTQYF. CDR3 coding DNA: TGTGCCAGCAGTCTCGCTAGCGGGGTCAGAGGTACGCAGTATTTT. Full variable domain (outside the CDR3, taken from reference TRBV28 and TRBJ2-3): DVKVTQSSRYLVKRTGEKVFLECVQDMDHENMFWYRQDPGLGLRLIYFSYDVKMKEKGDIPEGYSVSREKKERFSLILESASTNQTSMYLCASSLASGVRGTQYFGPGTRLTVL.

The CDR3 DNA reads TGTGCCAGCAGCTTGGCGGCAGGGGTATCCGGGGAGCTGTTTTTT. Residues: CASSLAAGVSGELFF. The rearrangement uses TRBV5-4 and TRBJ2-2; D might be TRBD1 (6 bases). Looked up from germline, CDR1 is SGHNT and CDR2 is YYREEE (reference sequence). The CDR3 has 15 amino acids. V was pared by 0 bases and J by 6 bases, with 12 bases between.

The CDR3 DNA is TGCGCCAGCGCCGGGACAGGATCCTACGAGCAGTACTTC. It is translated as CASAGTGSYEQYF. The gene calls are TRBV5-1 and TRBJ2-7, with 8 bases aligning to TRBD1. Germline V gene data show CDR1 as SGHRS and CDR2 as YFSETQ. The trim removed 7 bases at V and 1 base at J, leaving 4 bases unmatched. The CDR3 totals 13 residues.

Worth noting for this clone: The CDR3 carries no conserved terminal phenylalanine or tryptophan, so it likely arises from a read error. V usage is TRBV7-6 and J usage is TRBJ2-7; weak D call: TRBD2 (6 bases). V was pared by 0 bases and J by 7 bases, with 7 bases between. The CDR3 consists of 12 residues. The germline CDR1 and CDR2 sequences are SGHVS and FNYEAQ. The CDR3 loop reads CASSLAGGEQYL. CDR3 nucleotides: TGTGCCAGCAGCTTAGCGGGGGGAGAGCAGTACCTC.

The V and J genes are TRBV5-7 and TRBJ1-5; TRBD1 aligns across 8 bases. TRBV5-7 is an ORF; its function is uncertain. The CDR3 runs to 19 residues. J lost 3 bases, V lost 5 bases, and 19 bases had no gene match. The CDR3 spells CASSILPPSTGAPNQPQHF. The CDR3 DNA is TGTGCCAGCAGTATACTCCCACCATCGACAGGGGCTCCCAATCAGCCCCAGCATTTT.

V is TRBV7-2 and J is TRBJ2-5; the match to TRBD2 covers 7 bases. Germline lookup yields CDR1 SGHTA and CDR2 FQGNSA. With V trimmed by 1 base and J by 9 bases, 2 bases remained unmatched. The CDR3 length is 12 residues. The chain's CDR3 is CASSLGTRAQYF. Written as DNA, the CDR3 is TGTGCCAGCAGCTTAGGGACTAGGGCCCAGTACTTC.

The chain joins TRBV18 to TRBJ2-3; TRBD2 aligns across 14 bases. J gave up 5 bases and V 3 bases, and 7 bases lay outside the gene matches. There are 17 residues in the CDR3. Germline V gives CDR1 KGHSH, CDR2 LQKENI. The CDR3, as DNA: TGTGCCAGCTCACCCGGGACTAGCGGGAGCGCGGGAGATACGCAGTATTTT. Its protein product is CASSPGTSGSAGDTQYF.

This chain connects TRBV19 to TRBJ2-2; a possible D gene is TRBD1 (5 bases). The CDR3 has 16 residues. With 6 bases removed from V and 1 base from J, the gap between germline ends came to 15 bases. From germline, CDR1 is LNHDA and CDR2 SQIVND (reference sequence). The CDR3 bases are TGTGCCAGTAGAAGGGGCCAGGTACGGAACACCGGGGAGCTGTTTTTT. This codes for CASRRGQVRNTGELFF.

V and J are TRBV2 and TRBJ2-3; 7 bases are a match to TRBD1. Germline CDR1 SNHLY, CDR2 FYNNEI. Trimming cost V 4 bases and J 5 bases; bases outside gene matches: 9. This CDR3 comprises 15 residues. This CDR3 reads CASSAETGLGDTQYF. The CDR3 DNA reads TGTGCCAGCAGTGCTGAGACAGGGCTCGGAGATACGCAGTATTTT.

The chain couples TRBV6-1 to TRBJ1-1; TRBD1 agrees at 10 bases. This CDR3 region has 13 residues. The V gene's germline CDR1 is MNHNS and CDR2 SASEGT. J was trimmed by 4 bases and V by 7 bases; bases with no gene match: 3. This CDR3 reads CASTWTGGTEAFF. For the CDR3, the DNA is TGTGCCAGCACCTGGACAGGGGGCACTGAAGCTTTCTTT.

The chain couples TRBV2 to TRBJ2-4, with D tentatively TRBD2 (6 bases). V shed 4 bases and J shed 0 bases, with 16 bases lying between them. CDR1 and CDR2 (germline): SNHLY, FYNNEI. The length of the CDR3 is 17 residues. The CDR3 DNA reads as TGTGCCAGCAGTGGTCCTGTGCGGGAAGTAGCCAAAAACATTCAGTACTTC. As protein: CASSGPVREVAKNIQYF.